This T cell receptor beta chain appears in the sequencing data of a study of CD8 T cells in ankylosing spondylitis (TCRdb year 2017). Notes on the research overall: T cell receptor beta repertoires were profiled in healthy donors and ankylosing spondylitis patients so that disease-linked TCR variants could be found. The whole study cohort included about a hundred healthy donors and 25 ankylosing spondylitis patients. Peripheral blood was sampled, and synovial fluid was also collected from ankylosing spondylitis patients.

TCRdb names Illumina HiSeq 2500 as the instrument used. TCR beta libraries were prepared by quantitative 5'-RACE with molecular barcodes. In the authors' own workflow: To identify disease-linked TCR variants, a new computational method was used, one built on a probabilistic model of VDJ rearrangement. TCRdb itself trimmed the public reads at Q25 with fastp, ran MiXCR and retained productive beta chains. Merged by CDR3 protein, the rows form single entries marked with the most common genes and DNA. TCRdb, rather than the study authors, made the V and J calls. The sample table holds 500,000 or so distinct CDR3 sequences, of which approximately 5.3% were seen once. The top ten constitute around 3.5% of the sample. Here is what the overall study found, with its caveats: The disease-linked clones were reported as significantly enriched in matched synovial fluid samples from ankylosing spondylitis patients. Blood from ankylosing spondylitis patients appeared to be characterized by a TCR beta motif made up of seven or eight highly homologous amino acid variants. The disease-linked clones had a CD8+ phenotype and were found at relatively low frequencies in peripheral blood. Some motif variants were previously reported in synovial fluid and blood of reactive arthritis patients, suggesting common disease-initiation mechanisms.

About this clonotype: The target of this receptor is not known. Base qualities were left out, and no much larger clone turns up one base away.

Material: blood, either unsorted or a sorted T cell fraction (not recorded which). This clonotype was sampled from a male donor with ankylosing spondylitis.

The DNA sequence reads TGTGCCAGCAGCCACCCACTGTATAGGGGGGGGTCCCAGTACTTC. Its protein is CASSHPLYRGGSQYF. The sequence links TRBV11-2 to TRBJ2-5; D gene: possibly TRBD2, on 7 matching bases. As encoded in the germline V gene, CDR1 is SGHAT while CDR2 is FQNNGV. CDR3 length: 15 amino acids, cysteine to phenylalanine. Of the read, only the CDR3 DNA is kept; its 45 bases are in frame from base 1. V is reduced by 5 bases and J by 9 bases, leaving a spacing of 22 bases between them.